Listed here are 30 T cell receptor beta chains from one sample, sequenced in a study of blood T cells in healthy people across ages. For the second PCR, which ran for about 7 to 11 cycles, a sample-barcoded 5' primer and a J-beta primer mix were used. TCRdb used MiXCR to reprocess the 5' RACE reads, holding one entry per CDR3 protein. In the table there are fewer than 1 million distinct CDR3 sequences, 40% to 50% of which are singletons. The sequencing sample was made of blood. The receptors here all came from a man in his sixties in good health.

This clonotype was detected only once. This chain connects TRBV5-1 to TRBJ2-2; no firm D call. Germline lookup yields CDR1 SGHRS and CDR2 YFSETQ. Trimming cost V 4 bases and J 0 bases, with 10 bases left between them. CDR3 length: 15 residues. The CDR3, as DNA: TGCGCCAGCAGCCTTCATACAACGAACACCGGGGAGCTGTTTTTT. Protein: CASSLHTTNTGELFF.

The chain couples TRBV4-3 to TRBJ2-1; D is tentatively TRBD1 or TRBD2 (5 bases each). The CDR3 covers 19 residues. Germline V gene sequence: CDR1 LGHNA, CDR2 YSLEER. Between the trimmed V and J ends, which lost 0 bases and 4 bases, there was a span of 22 bases. The CDR3 loop is CASSQDRAWWGNVYNEQFF. CDR3 nucleotide sequence: TGCGCCAGCAGCCAAGATCGAGCGTGGTGGGGGAACGTGTACAATGAGCAGTTCTTC.

The chain combines TRBV28 with TRBJ1-4; D not resolved. V dropped 8 bases and J dropped 8 bases, with 18 bases sitting between them. The germline gives CDR1 MDHEN, CDR2 SYDVKM. The CDR3 has 14 amino acids. This CDR3 reads CASDSGRRGEKLFF. The CDR3 nucleotides are TGTGCCAGCGACTCAGGTCGGCGGGGAGAAAAACTGTTTTTT. The variable domain in full, completed from reference TRBV28 and TRBJ1-4, reads DVKVTQSSRYLVKRTGEKVFLECVQDMDHENMFWYRQDPGLGLRLIYFSYDVKMKEKGDIPEGYSVSREKKERFSLILESASTNQTSMYLCASDSGRRGEKLFFGSGTQLSVL.

This clonotype showed up many times. The rearrangement links TRBV7-9 to TRBJ2-7; D is perhaps TRBD1 or TRBD2 (6 bases each). Germline values: CDR1 SEHNR, CDR2 FQNEAQ (reference sequence). With 3 bases removed from V and 6 bases from J, the gap between germline ends came to 9 bases. There are 12 residues in the CDR3. In nucleotides, the CDR3 is TGTGCCAGCAGCTTCGGAGGGGGCGAGCAGTACTTC. This codes for CASSFGGGEQYF. The full variable domain, rest sourced from reference TRBV7-9 and TRBJ2-7, is DTGVSQNPRHKITKRGQNVTFRCDPISEHNRLYWYRQTLGQGPEFLTYFQNEAQLEKSRLLSDRFSAERPKGSFSTLEIQRTEQGDSAMYLCASSFGGGEQYFGPGTRLTVT.

V gene TRBV20-1 combines with J gene TRBJ2-5, with TRBD2 identical over 9 bases. V shed 0 bases and J 1 base; nucleotides not matched to a gene: 12. Germline V gene data show CDR1 as DFQATT and CDR2 as SNEGSKA (reference sequence). This CDR3 contains 18 residues. For the CDR3, the DNA is TGCAGTGCTAGAGATCTTCATGGGCGGGGGGGAACCCAAGAGACCCAGTACTTC. Translating gives CSARDLHGRGGTQETQYF.

The chain links TRBV15 to TRBJ2-1; 8 bases are a match to TRBD2. The length of the CDR3 is 14 residues. The V segment lost 5 bases and the J segment 7 bases; nucleotides outside the gene matches: 7. Germline V CDR1 and CDR2: LNHNV, YYDKDF (reference sequence). CDR3 sequence reads: CATSGGRTANEQFF. The CDR3 nucleotides are TGTGCCACCAGCGGCGGGAGGACCGCTAATGAGCAGTTCTTC.

This clonotype was observed at least ten times. This sequence joins TRBV7-2 and TRBJ2-7; 10 bases agree with TRBD1. There are 15 residues in the CDR3. V gave up 3 bases and J gave up 3 bases; unmatched junction bases: 5. From germline, CDR1 is SGHTA and CDR2 FQGNSA. CDR3 sequence (DNA): TGTGCCAGCAGCTTCGCCGGACAGGGGGTCTACGAGCAGTACTTC. Encoded protein: CASSFAGQGVYEQYF.

The rearrangement joins TRBV18 to TRBJ2-1; TRBD2 matches at 11 bases. This CDR3 has 17 residues. Trimming at V came to 6 bases and at J to 3 bases, leaving 10 bases not matched to a gene. Germline CDR1 is KGHSH and CDR2 is LQKENI. Written as DNA, the CDR3 is TGTGCCAGCTCTCCGGCCCTAGCGGGGGGCCTCTACAATGAGCAGTTCTTC. Encoded protein: CASSPALAGGLYNEQFF.

This clonotype was seen once. The CDR3 is CASSLGGDGTDEQYF. The CDR3 coding sequence is TGTGCCAGCAGCTTGGGGGGGGACGGAACCGACGAGCAGTACTTC. This sequence joins TRBV5-4 and TRBJ2-7; possible D gene TRBD2, 6 bases. The germline CDR1 and CDR2 sequences are SGHNT and YYREEE (reference sequence). This CDR3 comprises 15 residues. Trimming shortened V by 0 bases and J by 5 bases, and 15 bases separated the two germline ends. The full variable domain, with the rest looked up from reference TRBV5-4 and TRBJ2-7, is ETGVTQSPTHLIKTRGQQVTLRCSSQSGHNTVSWYQQALGQGPQFIFQYYREEENGRGNFPPRFSGLQFPNYSSELNVNALELDDSALYLCASSLGGDGTDEQYFGPGTRLTVT.

V is TRBV7-8 and J is TRBJ2-6; D unresolved. The CDR3 spans 16 residues. V lost 3 bases, J lost 4 bases, and 13 bases lay in between. Germline values: CDR1 SGHVS, CDR2 FQNEAQ. The CDR3 protein is CASSFSRAPGANVLTF. Here the CDR3 DNA reads TGTGCCAGCAGCTTCTCTCGGGCGCCGGGGGCCAACGTCCTGACTTTC.

This clonotype was counted a few times. The rearrangement links TRBV6-6 to TRBJ2-1; no definite D call. Germline CDR1 is MNHNY and CDR2 is SVGAGI (reference sequence). V was shortened by 0 bases and J by 1 base, with 10 bases between the two germline ends. The CDR3 has 16 residues. CDR3 sequence: CASSYSARYSYNEQFF. The CDR3 DNA is TGTGCCAGCAGTTACTCTGCTAGGTATTCCTACAATGAGCAGTTCTTC.

The chain recombines TRBV7-2 with TRBJ1-3, with D uncertain. V shed 5 bases and J shed 0 bases, with 11 bases lying between them. Looked up from germline, CDR1 is SGHTA and CDR2 is FQGNSA. This CDR3 spans 15 amino acids. CDR3 sequence: CASSIDRLSGNTIYF. CDR3 nucleotides: TGTGCCAGCAGCATAGACCGTCTCTCTGGAAACACCATATATTTT. Together with reference TRBV7-2 and TRBJ1-3, the CDR3 gives the full variable domain: GAGVSQSPSNKVTEKGKDVELRCDPISGHTALYWYRQSLGQGLEFLIYFQGNSAPDKSGLPSDRFSAERTGGSVSTLTIQRTQQEDSAVYLCASSIDRLSGNTIYFGEGSWLTVV.

This clonotype occurred a few times. The chain uses TRBV5-1 and TRBJ1-6, with 9 bases lining up with TRBD1. J was trimmed by 10 bases and V by 2 bases; bases with no gene match: 7. This CDR3 region has 15 residues. CDR1 and CDR2 from the germline V gene are SGHRS and YFSETQ. CDR3 region: CASSLQGAAGSPLHF. The CDR3 DNA reads TGCGCCAGCAGCTTACAGGGGGCCGCGGGGTCACCCCTCCACTTT.

Notes on this clonotype: The junction departs from the called germline gene at one end, perhaps through a read error. The rearrangement joins TRBV7-9 to TRBJ2-7; TRBD1 is a possible D gene (5 bases). The CDR3 runs 13 residues. The germline CDR1 and CDR2 sequences are SEHNR and FQNEAQ (reference sequence). CDR3 nucleotides: TGTGCCGGCAGCTTAGGGCAGGGCAATGAGCAGTACTTC. Translation gives CAGSLGQGNEQYF.

The chain is built from TRBV5-5 and TRBJ1-1; 7 bases match TRBD1. Germline-derived CDR1 and CDR2 are SGHKS and YYEKEE (reference sequence). The CDR3 runs 15 residues. Trimming took 2 bases from V and 2 from J; bases not matched to a gene: 6. CDR3 nucleotides: TGTGCCAGCAGCTTACGGGGACAGACAAACACTGAAGCTTTCTTT. It translates to CASSLRGQTNTEAFF.

This clonotype has a count of ten or more. V and J are TRBV7-8 and TRBJ2-7, with 10 bases that match TRBD2. CDR3 length: 16 residues. Trimming cost V 2 bases and J 2 bases; bases outside gene matches: 6. Per the germline V gene, CDR1 is SGHVS and CDR2 is FQNEAQ. This CDR3 reads CASSLSASGGTYEQYF. In nucleotides, the CDR3 is TGTGCCAGCAGCTTAAGTGCTAGCGGGGGAACCTACGAGCAGTACTTC.

This clonotype was recorded once. This chain joins TRBV2 and TRBJ2-1; TRBD1 matches at 7 bases. The ends lost 5 bases at V and 10 bases at J; junction bases unmatched: 8. The CDR3 is 13 residues long. CDR1 is SNHLY and CDR2 is FYNNEI in the germline V gene. The CDR3 reads CASSMGQTYEQFF. In DNA form, the CDR3 reads TGTGCCAGCAGTATGGGACAGACCTACGAGCAGTTCTTC.

The table lists this clonotype with a few counts. J is TRBJ2-5 and V is TRBV27; 11 bases map to TRBD1. This CDR3 is built from 15 residues. Germline V gives CDR1 MNHEY, CDR2 SMNVEV (reference sequence). The J segment lost 5 bases and the V segment lost 5 bases, leaving 7 bases of the junction unmatched. The chain's CDR3 is CASSTGQGARETQYF. The CDR3, as DNA: TGTGCCAGCAGTACCGGACAGGGGGCAAGGGAGACCCAGTACTTC.

The CDR3 here is CASSVTGTSGTDTQYF. Here the CDR3 DNA reads TGTGCCAGCAGTGTAACCGGGACTAGCGGGACAGATACGCAGTATTTT. The chain couples TRBV2 to TRBJ2-3, with 12 positions matching TRBD2. With V trimmed by 4 bases and J by 3 bases, 5 bases remained unmatched. CDR1 and CDR2 from the germline V gene are SNHLY and FYNNEI. CDR3 length: 16 residues.

The chain has TRBV15 and TRBJ2-3, with D perhaps TRBD2 (5 bases). Germline values: CDR1 LNHNV, CDR2 YYDKDF (reference sequence). This CDR3 contains 15 residues. V was pared by 9 bases and J by 1 base, with 17 bases between. The CDR3 DNA follows: TGTGCCACTAAGCCGCGTGACGGGGGCACAGATACGCAGTATTTT. Translating it yields CATKPRDGGTDTQYF. The full variable domain, completed using reference TRBV15 and TRBJ2-3, is DAMVIQNPRYQVTQFGKPVTLSCSQTLNHNVMYWYQQKSSQAPKLLFHYYDKDFNNEADTPDNFQSRRPNTSFCFLDIRSPGLGDTAMYLCATKPRDGGTDTQYFGPGTRLTVL.

The table lists this clonotype with a count of one. This chain links TRBV6-5 with TRBJ2-1; a weak D match, TRBD2 (7 bases). This CDR3 comprises 13 residues. Germline V gene data show CDR1 as MNHEY and CDR2 as SVGAGI. For the CDR3, the DNA is TGTGCGCGGTGTGGCGGGGGCCACAATGAGCAGTTCTTC. This gives the protein CARCGGGHNEQFF.

The V and J genes are TRBV2 and TRBJ1-4; TRBD1 matches 7 bases. From germline, CDR1 is SNHLY and CDR2 FYNNEI. The V segment lost 5 bases and the J segment 15 bases; nucleotides outside the gene matches: 15. The CDR3 extends over 14 amino acids. The CDR3 bases are TGTGCCAGCAGTAACCCGGGACAGATCCGGGTGGTGTTTTTT. Residues: CASSNPGQIRVVFF.

The gene calls are TRBV19 and TRBJ1-2; maybe TRBD1 (6 bases). Germline loops: CDR1 LNHDA, CDR2 SQIVND (reference sequence). Deletions cut 4 bases from V and 9 bases from J, with 21 bases between. This CDR3 has 15 amino acids. The CDR3 here is CASSRTSGETSSYTF. For the CDR3, the DNA is TGTGCCAGTAGTAGGACATCAGGGGAAACCTCCAGCTACACCTTC. The variable domain in full, completed from reference TRBV19 and TRBJ1-2, reads DGGITQSPKYLFRKEGQNVTLSCEQNLNHDAMYWYRQDPGQGLRLIYYSQIVNDFQKGDIAEGYSVSREKKESFPLTVTSAQKNPTAFYLCASSRTSGETSSYTFGSGTRLTVV.

This clonotype has just a few counts. The rearrangement uses TRBV28 and TRBJ2-1; D is undetermined. Trimming pared 5 bases from V and 9 bases from J, leaving 11 bases between. Germline V gene lookup returns CDR1 MDHEN and CDR2 SYDVKM. This CDR3 region has 12 residues. CDR3 amino acids: CASSPPKSEQFF. The CDR3 DNA reads TGTGCCAGCAGTCCCCCGAAGAGTGAGCAGTTCTTC.

The chain recombines TRBV12-3 or TRBV12-4 with TRBJ1-5; D unresolved. The V end was cut by 1 base, the J end by 0 bases, with 10 bases between. The CDR3 has 16 residues. The CDR3: CASSLVQSYSNQPQHF. CDR3 DNA: TGTGCCAGCAGTTTAGTACAGTCCTATAGCAATCAGCCCCAGCATTTT.

The CDR3 DNA is TGTGCCACCAGCAGAGAGGACGGCTCCTACGAGCAGTACTTC. As protein: CATSREDGSYEQYF. The J gene is TRBJ2-7, the V gene TRBV15; D unresolved. CDR1 and CDR2 (germline): LNHNV, YYDKDF (reference sequence). The CDR3 loop spans 14 amino acids. V shed 0 bases and J shed 0 bases, with 6 bases lying between them.

This clonotype was detected once. Here the CDR3 reads CASSPLISTDTQYF. The CDR3 DNA follows: TGTGCCAGCAGTCCCCTCATTAGCACAGATACGCAGTATTTT. This sequence joins TRBV2 and TRBJ2-3; D not certain. The CDR3 runs to 14 residues. Germline V gene data show CDR1 as SNHLY and CDR2 as FYNNEI. V was cut by 5 bases and J by 0 bases, with 9 bases left in between. Full variable domain (remainder filled in from reference TRBV2 and TRBJ2-3): EPEVTQTPSHQVTQMGQEVILRCVPISNHLYFYWYRQILGQKVEFLVSFYNNEISEKSEIFDDQFSVERPDGSNFTLKIRSTKLEDSAMYFCASSPLISTDTQYFGPGTRLTVL.

The chain has TRBV28 and TRBJ2-5, with D perhaps matching TRBD1 (5 bases). Germline V lookup: CDR1 MDHEN, CDR2 SYDVKM. V lost 5 bases, J lost 9 bases, and 25 bases lay in between. This CDR3 contains 16 residues. The CDR3 spells CASSNPLGQGLGSQYF. CDR3 in DNA: TGTGCCAGCAGTAACCCCCTCGGACAAGGCCTGGGGTCCCAGTACTTC. The full variable domain, completed using reference TRBV28 and TRBJ2-5, is DVKVTQSSRYLVKRTGEKVFLECVQDMDHENMFWYRQDPGLGLRLIYFSYDVKMKEKGDIPEGYSVSREKKERFSLILESASTNQTSMYLCASSNPLGQGLGSQYFGPGTRLLVL.

This clonotype was found a few times. The gene calls are TRBV5-1 and TRBJ1-1; D unresolved. Germline assignment: CDR1 SGHRS and CDR2 YFSETQ. The CDR3 covers 13 residues. Between the trimmed V and J ends, which lost 3 bases and 3 bases, there was a span of 9 bases. CDR3 DNA sequence: TGCGCCAGCAGCTCTCGAGCCCACACTGAAGCTTTCTTT. Encoded protein: CASSSRAHTEAFF.

On this clonotype itself: It may be a read error: a sequence one base away is much more abundant. The chain has TRBV7-9 and TRBJ2-7; 7 bases match TRBD1. The CDR3 is made up of 14 amino acids. The V gene's germline CDR1 is SEHNR and CDR2 FQNEAQ (reference sequence). Losses at the gene ends were 5 bases for V and 0 bases for J; bases not matched to a gene: 4. The CDR3 spells CASSIDRDSYEQYF. DNA for the CDR3: TGTGCCAGCAGCATTGACAGGGACTCCTACGAGCAGTACTTC.